The 5 T cell receptor beta chains below all came from one sample that was sequenced in a study of T cells after yellow fever vaccination. One entry per CDR3 protein results from TCRdb running MiXCR on the 5' RACE reads. The table has under 550,000 distinct CDR3 sequences, just over 20% seen once; the top ten hold about a sixth. The sample consisted of PBMCs, taken about 21 days after the first yellow fever vaccination. The origin of the receptors is a man aged 18 to 30 who received the YFV17D yellow fever vaccine.

This clonotype came up a few times. The CDR3 reads CASSWEEQGSFNYGYTF. CDR3 DNA: TGCGCCAGCAGCTGGGAGGAACAGGGTTCCTTTAACTATGGCTACACCTTC. The V call is TRBV5-1, the J call TRBJ1-2; TRBD1 might be the D (6 bases). The V gene's germline CDR1 is SGHRS and CDR2 YFSETQ. Trimming cost V 3 bases and J 1 base, with 19 bases left between them. The length of the CDR3 is 17 residues. The full variable domain, rest sourced from reference TRBV5-1 and TRBJ1-2, is KAGVTQTPRYLIKTRGQQVTLSCSPISGHRSVSWYQQTPGQGLQFLFEYFSETQRNKGNFPGRFSGRQFSNSRSEMNVSTLELGDSALYLCASSWEEQGSFNYGYTFGSGTRLTVV.

This clonotype was seen a few times. The gene calls are TRBV4-1 and TRBJ2-7, with TRBD2 matching over 9 bases. The V gene's germline CDR1 is MGHRA and CDR2 YSYEKL. J lost 5 bases, V lost 2 bases, and 7 bases had no gene match. CDR3 length: 15 residues. The DNA of the CDR3 is TGCGCCAGCAGCCAATGGGCTAGCGGGGCCAACGAGCAGTACTTC. This translates into CASSQWASGANEQYF.

This chain links TRBV7-9 with TRBJ1-6; D is uncertain. Germline V CDR1 and CDR2: SEHNR, FQNEAQ (reference sequence). Trimming removed 4 bases at V and 12 bases at J, with 13 bases between. The CDR3 length is 13 residues. CDR3 in DNA: TGTGCCAGCAGCTCCCCGCGGGCACGACCCCTCCACTTT. Translated, it gives CASSSPRARPLHF.

This clonotype was detected many times. The rearrangement joins TRBV7-9 to TRBJ1-1; no firm D call. Deletions cut 7 bases from V and 1 base from J, with 10 bases between. The V gene's germline CDR1 is SEHNR and CDR2 FQNEAQ (reference sequence). The CDR3 sequence is 13 residues long. The DNA of the CDR3 is TGTGCCAGCATTAAACAGCCGAACACTGAAGCTTTCTTT. This codes for CASIKQPNTEAFF.

The V call is TRBV12-3 or TRBV12-4, the J call TRBJ1-6, with 9 bases matching TRBD1. The CDR3 is 14 residues long. V was clipped by 6 bases and J by 10 bases; unmatched bases: 7. The CDR3 nucleotides read TGTGCCAGCAGCCGACAGGGGGAGGACTCACCCCTCCACTTT. Protein sequence: CASSRQGEDSPLHF.